The rows below give T cell receptor beta chains drawn from one sample of a study of neurological immune-mediated disorders. TCRdb re-called the 5' RACE reads with MiXCR, one entry per CDR3 protein. The table includes about 60,000 distinct CDR3 sequences, roughly 10% detected once. Specimen: PBMCs. Receptors were obtained from a male donor with HTLV-1-associated myelopathy (HAM/TSP). CDR3s include the opening cysteine and the closing phenylalanine or tryptophan. D genes are given only for firm matches. Some rows have no size entry. The others give once, few or many, or a class for an expanded clone.

v_gene: TRBV7-2; d_gene: NA; j_gene: TRBJ1-6; abundance: many; CDR3nt: TGTGCCAGCAGCTTAGGGGGGGCAGGGAGCTCCTATAATTCACCCCTCCACTTT; CDR3aa: CASSLGGAGSSYNSPLHF
v_gene: TRBV14; d_gene: TRBD2; j_gene: TRBJ2-3; abundance: many; CDR3nt: TGTGCCAGCAGCCAAGGAAGGGGACTAGCTTCAGATACGCAGTATTTT; CDR3aa: CASSQGRGLASDTQYF
v_gene: TRBV29-1; d_gene: NA; j_gene: TRBJ1-4; abundance: many; CDR3nt: TGCAGCGTTGGTCGGACGGTGGGTGAGGAACTGTTTTTT; CDR3aa: CSVGRTVGEELFF
v_gene: TRBV7-2; d_gene: NA; j_gene: TRBJ2-5; abundance: many; CDR3nt: TGTGCCAGCAGCCCCTCCCGGCCGGCTGGGACCCAGTACTTC; CDR3aa: CASSPSRPAGTQYF
v_gene: TRBV7-2; d_gene: NA; j_gene: TRBJ1-2; abundance: many; CDR3nt: TGTGCCAGCAGCTTTCTGACGGGGCCCCAAACTAACTATGGCTACACCTTC; CDR3aa: CASSFLTGPQTNYGYTF
v_gene: TRBV5-1; d_gene: TRBD1; j_gene: TRBJ2-3; abundance: few; CDR3nt: TGCGCCAGCAGCTTGGGGGACAGGAGGAGTGATACGCAGTATTTT; CDR3aa: CASSLGDRRSDTQYF
v_gene: TRBV6-5; d_gene: NA; j_gene: TRBJ2-3; abundance: NA; CDR3nt: TGTGCCAGCAGTTACTCGGGCGGGCTTGGCACAACTACGCAGTATTTT; CDR3aa: CASSYSGGLGTTTQYF
v_gene: TRBV7-8; d_gene: NA; j_gene: TRBJ2-3; abundance: NA; CDR3nt: TGTGCCAGCAGCTCCTACAGGGCCCCCACAGATACGCAGTATTTT; CDR3aa: CASSSYRAPTDTQYF
v_gene: TRBV7-6; d_gene: NA; j_gene: TRBJ1-3; abundance: many; CDR3nt: TGTGCCAGCAGCCCACCCCGGGATTGGGGAAACACCATATATTTT; CDR3aa: CASSPPRDWGNTIYF
v_gene: TRBV14; d_gene: TRBD1; j_gene: TRBJ2-7; abundance: few; CDR3nt: TGTGCCAGCAGCCCCGCACTTGCTCGACCCCCGGGACAGGGGGTCCGCCAGCAGTACTTC; CDR3aa: CASSPALARPPGQGVRQQYF
v_gene: TRBV3-1; d_gene: TRBD1; j_gene: TRBJ2-5; abundance: many; CDR3nt: TGTGCCAGCAGCCAAGGTTCCGGGACAGGGGGCACGGAGACCCAGTACTTC; CDR3aa: CASSQGSGTGGTETQYF
v_gene: TRBV5-1; d_gene: NA; j_gene: TRBJ2-7; abundance: many; CDR3nt: TGCGCCAGCAGCTTGGTTAGGGGGAGCTCCTACGAGCAGTACTTC; CDR3aa: CASSLVRGSSYEQYF
v_gene: TRBV6-6; d_gene: TRBD1; j_gene: TRBJ2-2; abundance: many; CDR3nt: TGTGCCAGCAGTTACCACCCGGGACAGGGTCACACCGGGGAGCTGTTTTTT; CDR3aa: CASSYHPGQGHTGELFF
v_gene: TRBV20-1; d_gene: NA; j_gene: TRBJ1-1; abundance: NA; CDR3nt: TGCAGTGCTAGGGAGGACAACAGGAACACCGAAGTTTTCTTT; CDR3aa: CSAREDNRNTEVFF
v_gene: TRBV6-5; d_gene: TRBD1; j_gene: TRBJ1-2; abundance: NA; CDR3nt: TGTGCCAGCAGTTATGCAGGGGGCGGAGGCTACACCTTC; CDR3aa: CASSYAGGGGYTF
v_gene: TRBV19; d_gene: NA; j_gene: TRBJ2-5; abundance: many; CDR3nt: TGTGCCAGTAGTAACCATGTTGCCCAGTACTTC; CDR3aa: CASSNHVAQYF
v_gene: TRBV27; d_gene: NA; j_gene: TRBJ1-3; abundance: many; CDR3nt: TGTGCCAGCAGTCTAGCCAGGCCTTTCTCTGGAAACACCATATATTTT; CDR3aa: CASSLARPFSGNTIYF
v_gene: TRBV7-8; d_gene: NA; j_gene: TRBJ2-3; abundance: many; CDR3nt: TGTGCCAGCAGCCACACCCCCACAGATACGCAGTATTTT; CDR3aa: CASSHTPTDTQYF
v_gene: TRBV5-1; d_gene: NA; j_gene: TRBJ1-4; abundance: many; CDR3nt: TGCGCCAGCAGCCGGAGACCAGGGGCGGATGAAAAACTGTTTTTT; CDR3aa: CASSRRPGADEKLFF
v_gene: TRBV5-1; d_gene: NA; j_gene: TRBJ2-5; abundance: many; CDR3nt: TGCGCCAGCACCACTACAGGGATCCAAGAGACCCAGTACTTC; CDR3aa: CASTTTGIQETQYF
v_gene: TRBV6-5; d_gene: TRBD1; j_gene: TRBJ1-1; abundance: NA; CDR3nt: TGTGCCACCCCCGGACAGGGGTTGGGCACTGAAGCTTTCTTT; CDR3aa: CATPGQGLGTEAFF
v_gene: TRBV20-1; d_gene: TRBD1; j_gene: TRBJ1-1; abundance: many; CDR3nt: TGCAGTGCCCCACTTGGACAGGCCGGGGCGGTAGGTGAAGCTTTCTTT; CDR3aa: CSAPLGQAGAVGEAFF
v_gene: TRBV7-9; d_gene: NA; j_gene: TRBJ1-1; abundance: many; CDR3nt: TGTGCCAGCAGCCCCGAAGGAGGGCAGTCTACTGAAGCTTTCTTT; CDR3aa: CASSPEGGQSTEAFF
v_gene: TRBV7-9; d_gene: TRBD1; j_gene: TRBJ1-5; abundance: NA; CDR3nt: TGTGCCATTAGCACAGGGGGCGGAGGCAATCAGCCCCAGCATTTT; CDR3aa: CAISTGGGGNQPQHF
v_gene: TRBV5-1; d_gene: NA; j_gene: TRBJ2-3; abundance: many; CDR3nt: TGCGCCAGCAGCTTGGACGTTGGGGGCTTAGATACGCAGTATTTT; CDR3aa: CASSLDVGGLDTQYF
v_gene: TRBV20-1; d_gene: NA; j_gene: TRBJ2-3; abundance: many; CDR3nt: TGCAGTGCTAGCCAGGCGACAGATACGCAGTATTTT; CDR3aa: CSASQATDTQYF
v_gene: TRBV20-1; d_gene: NA; j_gene: TRBJ2-7; abundance: many; CDR3nt: TGCAGTGCTAGAGAACGGTGGGGGTGGAAGCAGTACTTC; CDR3aa: CSARERWGWKQYF
v_gene: TRBV20-1; d_gene: TRBD2; j_gene: TRBJ2-3; abundance: many; CDR3nt: TGCAGTGCTAGAACGGGGGGTGCTAGCACAGATACGCAGTATTTT; CDR3aa: CSARTGGASTDTQYF
v_gene: TRBV5-5; d_gene: NA; j_gene: TRBJ2-7; abundance: many; CDR3nt: TGTGCCAGCAGCTTGACCGGTGCTGCCTACGAGCAGTACTTC; CDR3aa: CASSLTGAAYEQYF
v_gene: TRBV20-1; d_gene: NA; j_gene: TRBJ1-5; abundance: few; CDR3nt: TGCAGTGCCACACCAAGGACGGATAGCAATCAGCCCCAGCATTTT; CDR3aa: CSATPRTDSNQPQHF
v_gene: TRBV5-5; d_gene: NA; j_gene: TRBJ2-2; abundance: many; CDR3nt: TGTGCCAGCAGCCGGTGGGCCGGGGAGCTGTTTTTT; CDR3aa: CASSRWAGELFF
v_gene: TRBV5-5; d_gene: NA; j_gene: TRBJ1-6; abundance: few; CDR3nt: TGTGCCAGCAGCTTTCCCGACAGGAGGAATTCACCCCTCCACTTT; CDR3aa: CASSFPDRRNSPLHF
v_gene: TRBV5-1; d_gene: NA; j_gene: TRBJ2-7; abundance: many; CDR3nt: TGCGCCAGCAGCTTCCCCTACGGACAGCATTCCTACGAGCAGTACTTC; CDR3aa: CASSFPYGQHSYEQYF
v_gene: TRBV20-1; d_gene: NA; j_gene: TRBJ1-4; abundance: many; CDR3nt: TGCAGTGCTAGGGTAGCAGGGGAAAATGAAAAACTGTTTTTT; CDR3aa: CSARVAGENEKLFF
v_gene: TRBV6-6; d_gene: TRBD1; j_gene: TRBJ2-6; abundance: many; CDR3nt: TGTGCCAGCAGTTACTCGATGACAGGGTCCGGGGCCAACGTCCTGACTTTC; CDR3aa: CASSYSMTGSGANVLTF
v_gene: TRBV6-5; d_gene: NA; j_gene: TRBJ1-1; abundance: many; CDR3nt: TGTGCCAGCAGTTACCGGGTGAACACTGAAGCTTTCTTT; CDR3aa: CASSYRVNTEAFF
v_gene: TRBV5-1; d_gene: TRBD2; j_gene: TRBJ2-1; abundance: NA; CDR3nt: TGCGCCAGCCAGAGACTAGCGGACTCCTACAATGAGCAGTTCTTC; CDR3aa: CASQRLADSYNEQFF
v_gene: TRBV20-1; d_gene: TRBD1; j_gene: TRBJ1-5; abundance: many; CDR3nt: TGCAGTGCTCCCCAGCCATCCGGGACAGTTGATCAGCCCCAGCATTTT; CDR3aa: CSAPQPSGTVDQPQHF
v_gene: TRBV6-2/TRBV6-3; d_gene: NA; j_gene: TRBJ1-5; abundance: many; CDR3nt: TGTGCCAGCGACCCCGGGACCCTCAATCAGCCCCAGCATTTT; CDR3aa: CASDPGTLNQPQHF
v_gene: TRBV5-1; d_gene: NA; j_gene: TRBJ2-3; abundance: many; CDR3nt: TGCGCCAGCAGCTTGGTTGCGGTGAGAGGAGGGGGCACAGATACGCAGTATTTT; CDR3aa: CASSLVAVRGGGTDTQYF
v_gene: TRBV6-5; d_gene: TRBD1; j_gene: TRBJ1-5; abundance: many; CDR3nt: TGTGCCAGCAGTTACTCTAACAGGGGATTTTCGCCCCAGCATTTT; CDR3aa: CASSYSNRGFSPQHF